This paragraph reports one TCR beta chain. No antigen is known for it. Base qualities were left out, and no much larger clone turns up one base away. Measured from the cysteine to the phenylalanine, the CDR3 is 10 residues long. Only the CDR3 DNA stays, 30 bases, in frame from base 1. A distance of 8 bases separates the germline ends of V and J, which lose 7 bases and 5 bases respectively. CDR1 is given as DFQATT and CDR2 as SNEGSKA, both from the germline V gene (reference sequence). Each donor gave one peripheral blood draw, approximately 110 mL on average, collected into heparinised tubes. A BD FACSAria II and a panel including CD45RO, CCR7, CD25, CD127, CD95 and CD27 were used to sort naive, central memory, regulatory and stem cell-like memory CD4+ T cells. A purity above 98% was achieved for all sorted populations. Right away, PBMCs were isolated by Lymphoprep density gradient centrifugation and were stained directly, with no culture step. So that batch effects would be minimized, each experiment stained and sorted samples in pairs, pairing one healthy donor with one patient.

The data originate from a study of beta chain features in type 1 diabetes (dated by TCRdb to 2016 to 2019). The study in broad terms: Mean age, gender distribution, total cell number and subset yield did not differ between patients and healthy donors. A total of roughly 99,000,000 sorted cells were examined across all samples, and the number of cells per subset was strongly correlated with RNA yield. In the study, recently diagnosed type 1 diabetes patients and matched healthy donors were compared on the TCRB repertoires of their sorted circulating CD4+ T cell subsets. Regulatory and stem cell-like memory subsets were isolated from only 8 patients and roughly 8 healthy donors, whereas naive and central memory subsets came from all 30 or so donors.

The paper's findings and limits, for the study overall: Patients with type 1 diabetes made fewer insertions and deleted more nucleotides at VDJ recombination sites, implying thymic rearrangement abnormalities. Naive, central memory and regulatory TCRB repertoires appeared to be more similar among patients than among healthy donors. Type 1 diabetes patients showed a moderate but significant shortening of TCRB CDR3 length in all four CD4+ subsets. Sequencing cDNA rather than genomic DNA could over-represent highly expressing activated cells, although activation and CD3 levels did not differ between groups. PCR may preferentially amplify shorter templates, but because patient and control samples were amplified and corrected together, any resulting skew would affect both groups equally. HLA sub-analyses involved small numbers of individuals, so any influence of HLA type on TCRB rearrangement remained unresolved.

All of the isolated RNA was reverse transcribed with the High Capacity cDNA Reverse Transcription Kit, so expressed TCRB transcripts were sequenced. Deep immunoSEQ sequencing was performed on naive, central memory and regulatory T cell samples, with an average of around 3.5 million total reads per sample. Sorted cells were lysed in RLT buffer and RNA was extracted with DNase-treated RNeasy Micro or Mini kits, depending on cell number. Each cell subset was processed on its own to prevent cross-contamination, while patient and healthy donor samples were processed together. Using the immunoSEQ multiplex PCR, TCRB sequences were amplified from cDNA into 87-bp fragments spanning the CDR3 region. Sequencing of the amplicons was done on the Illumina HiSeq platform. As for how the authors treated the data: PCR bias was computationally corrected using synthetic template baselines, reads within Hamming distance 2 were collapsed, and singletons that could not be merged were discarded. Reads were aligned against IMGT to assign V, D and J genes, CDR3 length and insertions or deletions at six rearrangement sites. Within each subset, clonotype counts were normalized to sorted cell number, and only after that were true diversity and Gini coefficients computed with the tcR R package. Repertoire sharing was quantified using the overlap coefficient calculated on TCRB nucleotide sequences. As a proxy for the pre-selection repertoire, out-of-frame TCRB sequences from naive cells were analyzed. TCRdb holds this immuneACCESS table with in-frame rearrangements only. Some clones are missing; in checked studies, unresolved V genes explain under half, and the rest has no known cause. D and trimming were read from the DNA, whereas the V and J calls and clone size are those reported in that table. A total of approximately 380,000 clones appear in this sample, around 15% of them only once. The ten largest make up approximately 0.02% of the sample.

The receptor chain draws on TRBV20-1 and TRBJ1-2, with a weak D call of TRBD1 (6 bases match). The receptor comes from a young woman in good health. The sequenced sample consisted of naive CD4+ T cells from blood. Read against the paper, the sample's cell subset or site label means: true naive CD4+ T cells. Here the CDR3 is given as CSGGQYGYTF. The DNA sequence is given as TGCAGTGGCGGACAGTATGGCTACACCTTC.